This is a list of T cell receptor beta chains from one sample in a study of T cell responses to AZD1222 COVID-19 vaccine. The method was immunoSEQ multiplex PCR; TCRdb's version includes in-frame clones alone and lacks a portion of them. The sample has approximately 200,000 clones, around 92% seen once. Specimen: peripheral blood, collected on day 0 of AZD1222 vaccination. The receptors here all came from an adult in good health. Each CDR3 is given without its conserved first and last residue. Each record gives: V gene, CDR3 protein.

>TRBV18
ASSPDRVIYAYT
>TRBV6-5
ASSYAGSGYNEQF
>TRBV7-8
ASSLARGQGTYEQY
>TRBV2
ASTPGQVYTEAF
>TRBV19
ASRRQLSGNTIY
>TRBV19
ASSITTGYEQY
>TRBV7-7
ASSLGGTGGEQY
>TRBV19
ASSIEQGGAQH
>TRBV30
AWRPEWEALRRAKNIQY
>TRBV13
ASSGQGRWGGSYEQY
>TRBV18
ATQTGGNTEAF
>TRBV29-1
SVATGVNSPLH
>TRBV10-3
AISGLPNEKLF
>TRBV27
ASSLFRDRKGLRYGYT
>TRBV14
ASSLQPYNSPLH
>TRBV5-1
ASSYQPDSLDYGYT
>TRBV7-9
ASSLDRWEEKGGNTIY
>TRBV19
ASSTYLPTVNTEAF
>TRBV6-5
ASRAGNSPLH
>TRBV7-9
ASSLAVGGHTGELF
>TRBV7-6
ASRDTANTGELF
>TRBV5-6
ASSLFPGQKNTEAF
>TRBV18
ASSLGPMILQETQY
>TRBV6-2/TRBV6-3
ASSYSDLASEQF
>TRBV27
ASSLSGTAHQPQH
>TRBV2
ASNRGNTIY